The clone carrying this T cell receptor beta chain has a handful of counts. Its specificity is unknown. The entry originates in a study of CD8 T cells in ankylosing spondylitis. By quantitative 5'-RACE with molecular barcodes, the TCR beta libraries were made. TCRdb passed the 5' RACE reads through MiXCR, listing each CDR3 protein once. The sample lists some 30,000 distinct CDR3 sequences; 14% were seen once. Study conclusions and caveats: Some of the motif variants had earlier been found in reactive arthritis patients' fluid and blood. A TCR beta motif made of about 8 highly homologous variants seemed typical of ankylosing spondylitis blood. Significant enrichment of disease-linked clones was reported in matched ankylosing spondylitis synovial fluid.

Specimen: blood. This receptor was obtained from a male donor with ankylosing spondylitis or in good health (not recorded which).

CDR3 DNA: TGCGCCAGCCGACCCTTCTTGAACACCGGGGAGCTGTTTTTT. Translated: CASRPFLNTGELFF. The rearrangement links TRBV5-1 to TRBJ2-2; D gene unclear. Trimming removed 7 bases from V and 1 base from J, with 11 bases in between. The CDR3 contains 14 residues. Germline values: CDR1 SGHRS, CDR2 YFSETQ.